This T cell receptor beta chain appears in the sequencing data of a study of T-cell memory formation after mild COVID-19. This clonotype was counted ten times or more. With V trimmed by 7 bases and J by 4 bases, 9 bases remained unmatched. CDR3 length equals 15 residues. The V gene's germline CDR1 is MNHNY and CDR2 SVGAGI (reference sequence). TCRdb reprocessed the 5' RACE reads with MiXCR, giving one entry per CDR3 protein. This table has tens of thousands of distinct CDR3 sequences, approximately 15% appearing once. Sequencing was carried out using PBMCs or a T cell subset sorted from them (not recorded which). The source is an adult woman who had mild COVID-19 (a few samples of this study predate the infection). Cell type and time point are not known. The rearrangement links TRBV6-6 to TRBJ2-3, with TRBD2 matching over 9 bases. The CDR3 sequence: CASTKGTSNADTQYF. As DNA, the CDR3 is TGTGCCAGCACCAAAGGGACTAGCAATGCAGATACGCAGTATTTT.